This is a list of T cell receptor beta chains from one sample in a study of blood T cell repertoires in COVID-19. Method: immunoSEQ multiplex PCR; TCRdb's copy keeps in-frame clones and lacks some. The sample carries roughly 130,000 clones, around 80% recorded once. Material: peripheral blood. The origin of the receptors is a man aged 55 to 70 with acute or convalescent COVID-19. Both conserved end residues are trimmed from each CDR3. Clone size is given for some rows only: seen once, a few or many times, or a class if the clone is expanded.

CDR3aa	abundance	v_gene	j_gene
ASSLEIGQPQH	-	TRBV5-1	TRBJ1-5
ASSHQTGNYGYT	many	TRBV7-9	TRBJ1-2
ASSLEDRGEQY	-	TRBV7-8	TRBJ2-7
ATDRRDNEKLF	-	TRBV2	TRBJ1-4
ASSQGGISTDTQY	-	TRBV4-2	TRBJ2-3
ASSVSSGRAGNTIY	-	TRBV19	TRBJ1-3
SARPLEAQY	-	TRBV20-1	TRBJ2-5
AWRRDRTDTQY	-	TRBV30	TRBJ2-3
ATRDRRDGYT	-	TRBV27	TRBJ1-2
ASSLEPHYSTSGSNEQF	-	TRBV7-2	TRBJ2-1
AWSVTLSGSRETQY	-	TRBV30	TRBJ2-5
ASSMYRGSYEQY	-	TRBV19	TRBJ2-7
ASSAGLSTYEQY	-	TRBV13	TRBJ2-7
ASSPQGVSQETQY	-	TRBV5-1	TRBJ2-5
ASRLRLGTSGSLLGDTQY	once	TRBV12-2	TRBJ2-3
ASGTELYEQY	-	TRBV9	TRBJ2-7
ASSLGQGLSGANVLT	-	TRBV2	TRBJ2-6
ASSGQGAGGETQY	few	TRBV5-1	TRBJ2-5
SASPRGRENIQY	few	TRBV20-1	TRBJ2-4
ASSPQPGVSGGNEQF	-	TRBV6-6	TRBJ2-1
ASSLDQGFEQY	-	TRBV5-1	TRBJ2-7
ASSYSRVQPQH	-	TRBV12-3/TRBV12-4	TRBJ1-5
ASSQDASGIGYEQY	many	TRBV4-2	TRBJ2-7
ASSRVTGITDTQY	-	TRBV11-2	TRBJ2-3
ASQGEGNTEAF	-	TRBV6-5	TRBJ1-1
ASSLAGGPNNEQF	-	TRBV7-9	TRBJ2-1
ATSINPRDEQF	-	TRBV15	TRBJ2-1
ASTTTGQGRNGYT	few	TRBV28	TRBJ1-2
ASSLTGGYGNTIY	few	TRBV27	TRBJ1-3
ASRQSGTGGDTQY	few	TRBV27	TRBJ2-3
ASSEASTDTQY	-	TRBV6-1	TRBJ2-3
ATQLNRNFGYT	few	TRBV28	TRBJ1-2
ASSYSTASQPYEQF	few	TRBV6-2/TRBV6-3	TRBJ2-1
ASRPLAGLYNEQF	-	TRBV19	TRBJ2-1
ASKETSTNEKLF	-	TRBV5-1	TRBJ1-4
ASSQVGGADTQY	-	TRBV14	TRBJ2-3
ASSYPDNYEQY	few	TRBV6-6	TRBJ2-7
ASSQDWRDYTGELF	-	TRBV4-3	TRBJ2-2
ATSGTSGLTDTQY	-	TRBV24-1	TRBJ2-3
ASSFSPSGRETQY	-	TRBV5-5	TRBJ2-5
ASSHLLANSYNEQF	-	TRBV4-3	TRBJ2-1
ASSQEEGTYEQY	-	TRBV14	TRBJ2-7
ASRTSDRVNSPLH	-	TRBV27	TRBJ1-6
ASSQVPGGNSPLH	-	TRBV4-3	TRBJ1-6
ASSIAGLASGEQF	-	TRBV5-1	TRBJ2-1
ASSHLLAGDSYNEQF	few	TRBV3-1/TRBV3-2	TRBJ2-1
ASSKRDRAGEQF	-	TRBV21-1	TRBJ2-1
SARDREKQY	-	TRBV20-1	TRBJ2-7
ASSLLGQIGNQPQH	-	TRBV7-2	TRBJ1-5